This TCR beta chain was captured in a study of preoperative IRX-2 immunotherapy in early breast cancer. Only in-frame clones appear in the TCRdb table, and some are missing; sequencing was by immunoSEQ multiplex PCR. This table holds around 34,000 clones, around 86% found once. The treatment here: preoperative locoregional IRX-2 cytokine immunotherapy. Samples came from a phase Ib trial of preoperative locoregional IRX-2 cytokine immunotherapy. This CDR3 comprises 15 residues. Losses at the gene ends were 3 bases for V and 7 bases for J; bases not matched to a gene: 9. CDR1 is MNHGY, CDR2 SAAAGT, per germline.

The V call is TRBV6-8, the J call TRBJ1-2; 9 bases agree with TRBD1. The receptor was isolated from a human donor with breast cancer. This specimen was lymph node tissue, taken from a patient treated with IRX-2 immunotherapy. DNA for the CDR3: TGTGCCAGCAGTTATCCGGGACAGGGAATAAGTGGCTACACCTTC. Amino acids: CASSYPGQGISGYTF.